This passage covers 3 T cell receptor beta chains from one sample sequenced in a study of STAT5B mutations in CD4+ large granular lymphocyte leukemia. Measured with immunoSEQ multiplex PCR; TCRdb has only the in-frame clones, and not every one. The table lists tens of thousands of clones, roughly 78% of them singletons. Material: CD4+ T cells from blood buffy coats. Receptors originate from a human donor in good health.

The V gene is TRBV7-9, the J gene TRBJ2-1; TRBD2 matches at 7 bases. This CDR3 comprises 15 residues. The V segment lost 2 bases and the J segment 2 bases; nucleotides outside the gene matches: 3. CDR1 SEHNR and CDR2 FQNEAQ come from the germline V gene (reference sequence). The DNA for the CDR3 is TGTGCCAGCAGCTTACCGGGGGGAGCCTACAATGAGCAGTTCTTC. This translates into CASSLPGGAYNEQFF.

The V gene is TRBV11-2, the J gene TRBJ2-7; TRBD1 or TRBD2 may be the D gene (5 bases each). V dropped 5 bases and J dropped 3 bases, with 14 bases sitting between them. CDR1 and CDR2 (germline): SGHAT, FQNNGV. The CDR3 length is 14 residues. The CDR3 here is CASSLGPPLYEQYF. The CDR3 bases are TGTGCCAGCAGCCTGGGACCGCCACTCTACGAGCAGTACTTC.

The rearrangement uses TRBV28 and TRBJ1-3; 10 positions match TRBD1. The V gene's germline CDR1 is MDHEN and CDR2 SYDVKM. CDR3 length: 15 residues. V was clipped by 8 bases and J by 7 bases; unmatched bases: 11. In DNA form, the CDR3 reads TGTGCCAGCCTCCCCCGGGACAGGGGTAGGAACACCATATATTTT. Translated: CASLPRDRGRNTIYF. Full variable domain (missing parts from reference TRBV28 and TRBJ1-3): DVKVTQSSRYLVKRTGEKVFLECVQDMDHENMFWYRQDPGLGLRLIYFSYDVKMKEKGDIPEGYSVSREKKERFSLILESASTNQTSMYLCASLPRDRGRNTIYFGEGSWLTVV.